This T cell receptor beta chain comes out of a study of beta chain features in type 1 diabetes. General study points: TCRB rearrangement may or may not be influenced by HLA type; here this remained unresolved. Within each of all four CD4+ subsets, Type 1 diabetes patients had TCRB CDR3s that were moderately but significantly shorter. Individuals with type 1 diabetes displayed fewer insertions and more deletions at VDJ junctions.

What was sequenced were expressed TCRB transcripts, since all of the isolated RNA had been reverse transcribed. The table came from immunoSEQ multiplex PCR; TCRdb's copy has only in-frame clones and leaves some out. This table has 550,000 to 850,000 clones, around 15% appearing once. Details on this clone: The antigen remains undetermined.

With 5 bases removed from V and 5 bases from J, the gap between germline ends came to 15 bases. Germline loops: CDR1 LNHDA, CDR2 SQIVND (reference sequence). The CDR3 contains 14 residues. This sequence originates from a man between 18 and 29 years old with type 1 diabetes. The sequencing sample was made of naive CD4+ T cells from blood. The V and J genes are TRBV19 and TRBJ1-2; TRBD1 might be the D (5 bases). CDR3 sequence: CASSPQGRSYGYTF. The CDR3 nucleotides are TGTGCCAGTAGTCCCCAGGGCAGGAGTTATGGCTACACCTTC.